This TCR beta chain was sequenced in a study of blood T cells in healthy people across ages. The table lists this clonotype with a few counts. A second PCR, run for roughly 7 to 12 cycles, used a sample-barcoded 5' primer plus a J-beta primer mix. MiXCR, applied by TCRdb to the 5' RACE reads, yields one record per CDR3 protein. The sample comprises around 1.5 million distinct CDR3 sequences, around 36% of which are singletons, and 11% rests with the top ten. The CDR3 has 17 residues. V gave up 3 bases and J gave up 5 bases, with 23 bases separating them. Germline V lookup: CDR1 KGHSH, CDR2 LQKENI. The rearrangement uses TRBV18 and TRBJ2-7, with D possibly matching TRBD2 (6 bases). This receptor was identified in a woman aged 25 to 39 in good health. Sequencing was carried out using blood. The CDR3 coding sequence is TGTGCCAGCTCACCCAGAGCCCCGGGGGACTGGGGGAACGAGCAGTACTTC. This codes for CASSPRAPGDWGNEQYF.